The 16 T cell receptor beta chains given below trace back to one sample, sequenced in a study of blood T cell repertoires in COVID-19. Libraries were prepared by immunoSEQ multiplex PCR; TCRdb keeps only in-frame clonotypes and omits some of them. This sample carries under 250,000 clones, over 80% of them seen once, and the ten largest clones take about 1.9%. What was sequenced was peripheral blood. The receptor source for this set is a man between 25 and 39 years old who had recovered from COVID-19.

The DNA for the CDR3 is TGTGCCAGTAGTTCATACAATGAGCAGTTCTTC. Translated, it gives CASSSYNEQFF. The chain links TRBV19 to TRBJ2-1; D gene unclear. V was trimmed by 5 bases and J by 4 bases, leaving 3 bases between them. The CDR3 is 11 amino acids. Germline assignment: CDR1 LNHDA and CDR2 SQIVND (reference sequence).

V usage is TRBV4-2 and J usage is TRBJ2-4; 7 bases match TRBD1. V lost 1 base, J lost 15 bases, and 9 bases stayed unmatched. The CDR3 is made up of 13 amino acids. Looked up from germline, CDR1 is LGHNA and CDR2 is YNFKEQ. CDR3 in amino acids: CASSQGNGDSRYF. In DNA form, the CDR3 reads TGTGCCAGCAGCCAAGGAAATGGGGACAGCCGGTACTTC.

The table lists this clone with a count of one. This sequence joins TRBV19 and TRBJ1-6, with 10 bases lining up with TRBD1. The junction had 8 bases not matched to a gene; V was cut back by 9 bases and J by 0 bases. Per the germline V gene, CDR1 is LNHDA and CDR2 is SQIVND (reference sequence). The CDR3 sequence is 17 residues long. Here the CDR3 reads CASSKRTGGSYNSPLHF. The CDR3 DNA sequence: TGTGCCAGCTCTAAGAGGACAGGGGGCTCCTATAATTCACCCCTCCACTTT.

The rearrangement uses TRBV19 and TRBJ1-1; 8 bases fit TRBD1. Unmatched junction bases numbered 3, after V lost 5 bases and J lost 4 bases. This CDR3 comprises 13 residues. Germline CDR1 LNHDA, CDR2 SQIVND (reference sequence). CDR3 nucleotide sequence: TGTGCCAGTAGTGCTGACAGGGGCACTGAAGCTTTCTTT. It codes for CASSADRGTEAFF. The full variable domain, in which reference TRBV19 and TRBJ1-1 provide the parts outside the CDR3, is DGGITQSPKYLFRKEGQNVTLSCEQNLNHDAMYWYRQDPGQGLRLIYYSQIVNDFQKGDIAEGYSVSREKKESFPLTVTSAQKNPTAFYLCASSADRGTEAFFGQGTRLTVV.

V is TRBV2 and J is TRBJ2-7, with D tentatively TRBD2 (5 bases). The germline V gene encodes CDR1 SNHLY and CDR2 FYNNEI. The CDR3 is made up of 15 amino acids. V was clipped by 8 bases and J by 3 bases, with 20 bases between them. The CDR3 protein is CASREGSSDGYEQYF. CDR3 DNA: TGTGCCAGCCGAGAGGGAAGTTCGGACGGCTACGAGCAGTACTTC.

V is TRBV21-1 and J is TRBJ1-1; TRBD1 is the table's D call, not checked against the DNA. TRBV21-1 is designated a pseudogene. The CDR3 totals 16 residues. CDR3 loop: CASSNTPGQGNTEAFF. The CDR3 region has the DNA TGTGCCAGCAGCAATACTCCGGGACAGGGGAACACTGAAGCTTTCTTT.

This chain connects TRBV7-3 to TRBJ1-6, with TRBD1 matching over 7 bases. This CDR3 spans 16 amino acids. CDR1 is SGHTA, CDR2 FQGTGA, per germline. V trimming: 5 bases; J trimming: 9 bases; junction bases outside the gene matches: 13. CDR3 residues: CASSREGAGTFSPLHF. CDR3 bases: TGTGCCAGCAGCCGCGAGGGGGCGGGAACGTTTTCACCCCTCCACTTT.

This chain connects TRBV29-1 to TRBJ1-3; TRBD1 matches at 10 bases. This CDR3 is 14 amino acids long. V shed 4 bases and J 3 bases; nucleotides not matched to a gene: 3. The germline CDR1 and CDR2 sequences are SQVTM and ANQGSEA. The CDR3, as DNA: TGCAGCGTTGTGACAGGGGGCCTTGGAAACACCATATATTTT. The encoded protein is CSVVTGGLGNTIYF.

V is TRBV11-2 and J is TRBJ2-7; the match to TRBD2 covers 14 bases. Trimming removed 5 bases from V and 2 bases from J; junction bases left unmatched: 8. The CDR3 consists of 17 residues. Germline V CDR1 and CDR2: SGHAT, FQNNGV. The CDR3 loop reads CASSPGLAGGPAYEQYF. CDR3 coding DNA: TGTGCCAGCAGCCCAGGACTAGCGGGGGGCCCCGCCTACGAGCAGTACTTC.

This clone occurred a few times. The rearrangement joins TRBV7-8 to TRBJ1-1; D is possibly TRBD1 (5 bases). From germline, CDR1 is SGHVS and CDR2 FQNEAQ. This CDR3 has 13 amino acids. Trimming left V 6 bases short and J 3 bases short, with 11 bases between. The CDR3 here is CASSIGVDTEAFF. The CDR3 bases are TGTGCCAGCAGTATAGGGGTTGACACTGAAGCTTTCTTT.

The V gene is TRBV6-1, the J gene TRBJ2-7; weak D call: TRBD2 (6 bases). Germline V gene sequence: CDR1 MNHNS, CDR2 SASEGT. The CDR3 extends over 15 amino acids. Trimming stripped 2 bases from V and 5 bases from J, with 16 bases between. The CDR3 sequence: CASSESGLEGDEQYV. For the CDR3, the DNA is TGTGCCAGCAGTGAATCGGGACTGGAAGGGGACGAGCAGTACGTC.

This rearrangement joins TRBV9 to TRBJ1-2, with D possibly TRBD1 on 6 matching bases. V was pared by 4 bases and J by 7 bases, with 23 bases between. This CDR3 region has 16 residues. Germline V gives CDR1 SGDLS, CDR2 YYNGEE. CDR3 amino acids: CASSFRTVTGPIGYTF. Written as DNA, the CDR3 is TGTGCCAGCAGCTTCCGGACAGTTACGGGCCCCATTGGCTACACCTTC. The whole variable domain, filled in from reference TRBV9 and TRBJ1-2, reads DSGVTQTPKHLITATGQRVTLRCSPRSGDLSVYWYQQSLDQGLQFLIQYYNGEERAKGNILERFSAQQFPDLHSELNLSSLELGDSALYFCASSFRTVTGPIGYTFGSGTRLTVV.

This clone was seen just once. The J gene is TRBJ1-5, the V gene TRBV5-5; D gene uncertain. The CDR3 is 15 residues long. V lost 3 bases and J 3 bases, leaving 13 bases between the germline ends. The germline gives CDR1 SGHKS, CDR2 YYEKEE (reference sequence). The CDR3 DNA sequence: TGTGCCAGCAGCTCGGGAACCGGTGTCAATCAGCCCCAGCATTTT. Its translation is CASSSGTGVNQPQHF.

The gene calls are TRBV2 and TRBJ2-3; D possibly corresponds to TRBD1 (8 bases). This CDR3 region has 15 residues. Deletions cut 4 bases from V and 2 bases from J, with 13 bases between. The germline CDR1 and CDR2 sequences are SNHLY and FYNNEI. Here the CDR3 reads CASSAQGGATDTQYF. The CDR3 DNA reads as TGTGCCAGCAGTGCACAGGGGGGGGCCACAGATACGCAGTATTTT.

The chain has TRBV28 and TRBJ2-5, with D tentatively TRBD2 (5 bases). This CDR3 has 15 amino acids. Germline V lookup: CDR1 MDHEN, CDR2 SYDVKM. V gave up 6 bases and J gave up 5 bases, with 19 bases separating them. This CDR3 is CASRGKTNTFETQYF. The CDR3 DNA follows: TGTGCCAGCAGGGGAAAGACTAACACCTTCGAGACCCAGTACTTC. The full variable domain, with the rest looked up from reference TRBV28 and TRBJ2-5, is DVKVTQSSRYLVKRTGEKVFLECVQDMDHENMFWYRQDPGLGLRLIYFSYDVKMKEKGDIPEGYSVSREKKERFSLILESASTNQTSMYLCASRGKTNTFETQYFGPGTRLLVL.

This clone was picked up one time. The genes are TRBV9 and TRBJ2-2, with 13 bases lining up with TRBD2. The CDR3 covers 20 residues. Germline-derived CDR1 and CDR2 are SGDLS and YYNGEE. Trimming removed 3 bases from V and 0 bases from J; junction bases left unmatched: 11. The chain's CDR3 is CASSARGLAGYLTNTGELFF. For the CDR3, the DNA is TGTGCCAGCAGCGCCCGGGGACTAGCGGGATACTTAACGAACACCGGGGAGCTGTTTTTT.